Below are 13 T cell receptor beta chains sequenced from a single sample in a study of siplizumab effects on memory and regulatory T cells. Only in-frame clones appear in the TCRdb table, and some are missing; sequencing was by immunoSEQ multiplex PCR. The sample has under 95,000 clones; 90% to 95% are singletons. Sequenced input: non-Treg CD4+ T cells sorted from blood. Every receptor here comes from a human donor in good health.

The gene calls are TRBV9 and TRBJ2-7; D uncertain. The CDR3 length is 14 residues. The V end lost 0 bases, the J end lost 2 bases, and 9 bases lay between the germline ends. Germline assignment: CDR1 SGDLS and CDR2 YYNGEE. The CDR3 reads CASSVEDSAYEQYF. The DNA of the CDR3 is TGTGCCAGCAGCGTAGAAGACTCCGCCTACGAGCAGTACTTC.

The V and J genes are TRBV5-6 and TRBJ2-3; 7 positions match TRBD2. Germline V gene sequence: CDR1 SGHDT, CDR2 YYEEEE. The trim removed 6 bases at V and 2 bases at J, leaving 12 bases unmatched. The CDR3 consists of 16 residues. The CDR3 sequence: CASTSVGGVPTDTQYF. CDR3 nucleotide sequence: TGTGCCAGCACCTCGGTGGGGGGGGTTCCCACAGATACGCAGTATTTT.

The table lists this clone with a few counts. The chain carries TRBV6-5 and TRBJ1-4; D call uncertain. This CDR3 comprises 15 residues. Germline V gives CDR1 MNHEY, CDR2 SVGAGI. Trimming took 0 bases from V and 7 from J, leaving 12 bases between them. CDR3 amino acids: CASSYSWTPGEKLFF. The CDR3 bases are TGTGCCAGCAGTTACTCCTGGACCCCGGGTGAAAAACTGTTTTTT.

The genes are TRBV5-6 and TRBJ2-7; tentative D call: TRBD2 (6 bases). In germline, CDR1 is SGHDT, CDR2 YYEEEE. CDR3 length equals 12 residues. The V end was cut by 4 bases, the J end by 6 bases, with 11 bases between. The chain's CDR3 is CASSPGGTEQYF. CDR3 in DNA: TGTGCCAGCAGCCCCGGGGGTACCGAGCAGTACTTC.

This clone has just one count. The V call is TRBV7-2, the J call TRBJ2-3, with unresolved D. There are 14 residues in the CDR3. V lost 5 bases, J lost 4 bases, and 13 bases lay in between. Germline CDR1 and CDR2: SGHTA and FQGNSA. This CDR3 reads CASSPLARPDTQYF. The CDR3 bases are TGTGCCAGCAGCCCTCTTGCGCGGCCAGATACGCAGTATTTT. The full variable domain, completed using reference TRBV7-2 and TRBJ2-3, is GAGVSQSPSNKVTEKGKDVELRCDPISGHTALYWYRQSLGQGLEFLIYFQGNSAPDKSGLPSDRFSAERTGGSVSTLTIQRTQQEDSAVYLCASSPLARPDTQYFGPGTRLTVL.

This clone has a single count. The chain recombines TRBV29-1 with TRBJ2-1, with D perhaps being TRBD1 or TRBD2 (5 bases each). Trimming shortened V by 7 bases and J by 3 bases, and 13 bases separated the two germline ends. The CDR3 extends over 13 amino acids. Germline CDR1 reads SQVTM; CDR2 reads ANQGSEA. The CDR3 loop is CSAHRDRYNEQFF. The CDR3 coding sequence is TGCAGCGCCCACCGGGACCGCTACAATGAGCAGTTCTTC.

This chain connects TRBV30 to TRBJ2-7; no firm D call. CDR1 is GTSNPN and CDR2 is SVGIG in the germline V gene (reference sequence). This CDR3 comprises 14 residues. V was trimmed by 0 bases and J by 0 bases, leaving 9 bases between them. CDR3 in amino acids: CAWSVVSDSYEQYF. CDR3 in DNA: TGTGCCTGGAGTGTAGTAAGTGACTCCTACGAGCAGTACTTC.

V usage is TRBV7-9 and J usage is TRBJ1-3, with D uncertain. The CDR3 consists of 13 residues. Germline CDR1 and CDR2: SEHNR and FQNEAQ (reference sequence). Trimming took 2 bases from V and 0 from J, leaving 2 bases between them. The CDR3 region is CASSLNSGNTIYF. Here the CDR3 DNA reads TGTGCCAGCAGCTTAAACTCTGGAAACACCATATATTTT.

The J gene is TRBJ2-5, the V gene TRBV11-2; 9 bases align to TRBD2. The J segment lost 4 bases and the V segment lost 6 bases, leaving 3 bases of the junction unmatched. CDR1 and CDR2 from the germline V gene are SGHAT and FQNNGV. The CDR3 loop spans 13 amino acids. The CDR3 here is CASRAGGPETQYF. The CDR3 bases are TGTGCCAGCAGGGCGGGGGGGCCAGAGACCCAGTACTTC.

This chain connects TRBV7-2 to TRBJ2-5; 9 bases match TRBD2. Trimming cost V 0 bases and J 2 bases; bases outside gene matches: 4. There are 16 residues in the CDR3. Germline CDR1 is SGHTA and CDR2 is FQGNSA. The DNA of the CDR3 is TGTGCCAGCAGCTTAGCGTCAACTAGCGGGCAAGAGACCCAGTACTTC. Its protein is CASSLASTSGQETQYF.

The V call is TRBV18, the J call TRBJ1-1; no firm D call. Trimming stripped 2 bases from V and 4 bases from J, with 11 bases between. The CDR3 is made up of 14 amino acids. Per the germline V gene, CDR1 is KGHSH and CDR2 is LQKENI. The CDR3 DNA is TGTGCCAGCTCACCAATGGCGGCCGGCACTGAAGCTTTCTTT. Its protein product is CASSPMAAGTEAFF.

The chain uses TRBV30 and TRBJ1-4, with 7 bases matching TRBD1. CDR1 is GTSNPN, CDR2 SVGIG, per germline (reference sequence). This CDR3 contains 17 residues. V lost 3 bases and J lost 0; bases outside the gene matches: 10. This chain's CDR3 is CAWSRGQEKATNEKLFF. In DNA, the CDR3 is TGTGCCTGGAGCCGCGGACAGGAGAAAGCAACTAATGAAAAACTGTTTTTT.

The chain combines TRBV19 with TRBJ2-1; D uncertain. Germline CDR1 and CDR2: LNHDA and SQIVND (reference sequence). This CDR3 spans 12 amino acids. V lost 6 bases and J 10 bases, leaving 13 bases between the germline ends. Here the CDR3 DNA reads TGTGCCAGTAGCGACCCTTTGACGGAGCAGTTCTTC. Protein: CASSDPLTEQFF.